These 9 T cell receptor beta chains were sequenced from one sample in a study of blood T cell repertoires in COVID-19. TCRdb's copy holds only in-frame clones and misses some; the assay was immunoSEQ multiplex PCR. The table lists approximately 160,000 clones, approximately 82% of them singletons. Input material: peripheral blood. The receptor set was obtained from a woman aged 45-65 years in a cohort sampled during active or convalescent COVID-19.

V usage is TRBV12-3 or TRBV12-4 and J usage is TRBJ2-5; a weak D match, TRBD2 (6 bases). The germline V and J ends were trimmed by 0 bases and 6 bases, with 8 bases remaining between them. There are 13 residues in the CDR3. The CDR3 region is CASSLAEGKTQYF. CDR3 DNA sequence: TGTGCCAGCAGTTTAGCGGAGGGGAAGACCCAGTACTTC.

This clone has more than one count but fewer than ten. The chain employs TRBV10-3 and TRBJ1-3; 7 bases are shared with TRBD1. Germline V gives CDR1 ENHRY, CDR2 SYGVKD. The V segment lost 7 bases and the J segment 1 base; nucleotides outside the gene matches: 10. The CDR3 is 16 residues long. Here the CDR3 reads CAIMGTDGISGNTIYF. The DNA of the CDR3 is TGTGCCATCATGGGGACAGATGGGATTTCTGGAAACACCATATATTTT.

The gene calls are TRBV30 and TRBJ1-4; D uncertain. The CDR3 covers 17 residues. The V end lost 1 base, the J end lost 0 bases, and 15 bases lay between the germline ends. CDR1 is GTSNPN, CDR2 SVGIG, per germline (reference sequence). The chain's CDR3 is CAWSASGRIATNEKLFF. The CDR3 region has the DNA TGTGCCTGGAGTGCAAGCGGACGGATTGCAACTAATGAAAAACTGTTTTTT.

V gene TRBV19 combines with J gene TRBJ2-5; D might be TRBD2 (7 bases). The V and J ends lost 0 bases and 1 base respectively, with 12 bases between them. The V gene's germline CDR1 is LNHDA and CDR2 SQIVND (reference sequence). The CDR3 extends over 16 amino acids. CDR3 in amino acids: CASSIEGRGPQETQYF. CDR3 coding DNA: TGTGCCAGTAGTATAGAGGGGCGGGGGCCCCAAGAGACCCAGTACTTC.

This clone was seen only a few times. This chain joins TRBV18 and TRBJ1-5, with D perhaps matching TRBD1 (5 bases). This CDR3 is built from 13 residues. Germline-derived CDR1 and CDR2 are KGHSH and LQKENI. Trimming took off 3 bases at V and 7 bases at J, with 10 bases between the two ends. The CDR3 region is CASSPGEGQPQHF. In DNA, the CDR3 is TGTGCCAGCTCACCGGGGGAGGGCCAGCCCCAGCATTTT.

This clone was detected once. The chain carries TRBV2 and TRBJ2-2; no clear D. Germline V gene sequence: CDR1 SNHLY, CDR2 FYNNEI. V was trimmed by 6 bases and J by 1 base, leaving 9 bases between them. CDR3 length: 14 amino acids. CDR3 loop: CASSLGRNTGELFF. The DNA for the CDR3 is TGTGCCAGCAGCCTGGGCAGGAACACCGGGGAGCTGTTTTTT.

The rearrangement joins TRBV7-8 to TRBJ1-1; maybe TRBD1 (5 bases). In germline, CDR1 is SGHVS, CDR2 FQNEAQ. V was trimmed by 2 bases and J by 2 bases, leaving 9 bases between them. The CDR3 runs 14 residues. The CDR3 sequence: CASSLSRDNTEAFF. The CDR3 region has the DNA TGTGCCAGCAGCTTAAGCAGGGATAACACTGAAGCTTTCTTT.

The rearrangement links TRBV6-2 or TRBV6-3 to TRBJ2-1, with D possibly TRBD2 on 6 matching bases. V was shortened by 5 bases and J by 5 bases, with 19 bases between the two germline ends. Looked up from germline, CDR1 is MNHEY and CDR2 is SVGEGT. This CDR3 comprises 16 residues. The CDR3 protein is CASSDQGWGVNNEQFF. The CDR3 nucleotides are TGTGCCAGCAGTGACCAGGGATGGGGGGTCAACAATGAGCAGTTCTTC.

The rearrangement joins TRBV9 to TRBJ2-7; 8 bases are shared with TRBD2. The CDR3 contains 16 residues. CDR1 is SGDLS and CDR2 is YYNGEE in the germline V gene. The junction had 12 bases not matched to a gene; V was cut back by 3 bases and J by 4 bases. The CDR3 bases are TGTGCCAGCAGCGGTAGGTCGGAACGGGGGGGATACGAGCAGTACTTC. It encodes CASSGRSERGGYEQYF.